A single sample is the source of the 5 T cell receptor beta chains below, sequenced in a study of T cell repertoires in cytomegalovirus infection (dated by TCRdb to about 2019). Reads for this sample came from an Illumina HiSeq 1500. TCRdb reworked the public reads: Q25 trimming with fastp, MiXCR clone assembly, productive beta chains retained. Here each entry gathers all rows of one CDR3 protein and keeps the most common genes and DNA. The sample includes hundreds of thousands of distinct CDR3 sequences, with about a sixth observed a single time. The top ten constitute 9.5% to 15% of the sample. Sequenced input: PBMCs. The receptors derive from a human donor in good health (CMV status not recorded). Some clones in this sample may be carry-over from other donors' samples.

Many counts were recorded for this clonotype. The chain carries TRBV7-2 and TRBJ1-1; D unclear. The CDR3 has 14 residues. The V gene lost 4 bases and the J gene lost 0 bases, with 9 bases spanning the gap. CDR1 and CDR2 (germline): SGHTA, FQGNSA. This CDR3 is CASSSNLVNTEAFF. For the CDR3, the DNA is TGTGCCAGCAGCTCGAATCTAGTGAACACTGAAGCTTTCTTT.

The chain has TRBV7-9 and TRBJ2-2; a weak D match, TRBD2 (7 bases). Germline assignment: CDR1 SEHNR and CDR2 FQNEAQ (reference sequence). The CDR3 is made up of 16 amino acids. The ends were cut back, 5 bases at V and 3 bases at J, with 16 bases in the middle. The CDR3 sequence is CASSHRGGEDTGELFF. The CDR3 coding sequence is TGTGCCAGCAGCCACCGCGGGGGCGAAGACACCGGGGAGCTGTTTTTT.

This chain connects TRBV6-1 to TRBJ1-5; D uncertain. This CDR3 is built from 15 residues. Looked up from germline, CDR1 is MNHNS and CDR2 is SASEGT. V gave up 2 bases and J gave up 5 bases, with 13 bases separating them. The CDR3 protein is CASSEIGRRDQPQHF. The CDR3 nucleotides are TGTGCCAGCAGTGAAATCGGGAGGCGCGATCAGCCCCAGCATTTT.

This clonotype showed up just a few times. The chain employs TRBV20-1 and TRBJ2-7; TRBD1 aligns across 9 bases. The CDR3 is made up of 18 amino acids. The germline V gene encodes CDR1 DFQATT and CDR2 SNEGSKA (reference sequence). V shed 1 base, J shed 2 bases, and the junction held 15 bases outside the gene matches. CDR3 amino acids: CSARGRHRGTGTPYEQYF. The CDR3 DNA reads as TGCAGTGCTAGAGGTCGACACCGGGGGACAGGGACTCCCTACGAGCAGTACTTC.

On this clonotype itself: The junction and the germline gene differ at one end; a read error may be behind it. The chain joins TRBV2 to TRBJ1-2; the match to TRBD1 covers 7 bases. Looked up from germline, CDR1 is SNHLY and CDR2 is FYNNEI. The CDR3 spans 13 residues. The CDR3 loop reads CASREGGGYGYTF. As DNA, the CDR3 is TGTGCCAGCAGGGAAGGGGGCGGCTATGGCTACACCTTC.